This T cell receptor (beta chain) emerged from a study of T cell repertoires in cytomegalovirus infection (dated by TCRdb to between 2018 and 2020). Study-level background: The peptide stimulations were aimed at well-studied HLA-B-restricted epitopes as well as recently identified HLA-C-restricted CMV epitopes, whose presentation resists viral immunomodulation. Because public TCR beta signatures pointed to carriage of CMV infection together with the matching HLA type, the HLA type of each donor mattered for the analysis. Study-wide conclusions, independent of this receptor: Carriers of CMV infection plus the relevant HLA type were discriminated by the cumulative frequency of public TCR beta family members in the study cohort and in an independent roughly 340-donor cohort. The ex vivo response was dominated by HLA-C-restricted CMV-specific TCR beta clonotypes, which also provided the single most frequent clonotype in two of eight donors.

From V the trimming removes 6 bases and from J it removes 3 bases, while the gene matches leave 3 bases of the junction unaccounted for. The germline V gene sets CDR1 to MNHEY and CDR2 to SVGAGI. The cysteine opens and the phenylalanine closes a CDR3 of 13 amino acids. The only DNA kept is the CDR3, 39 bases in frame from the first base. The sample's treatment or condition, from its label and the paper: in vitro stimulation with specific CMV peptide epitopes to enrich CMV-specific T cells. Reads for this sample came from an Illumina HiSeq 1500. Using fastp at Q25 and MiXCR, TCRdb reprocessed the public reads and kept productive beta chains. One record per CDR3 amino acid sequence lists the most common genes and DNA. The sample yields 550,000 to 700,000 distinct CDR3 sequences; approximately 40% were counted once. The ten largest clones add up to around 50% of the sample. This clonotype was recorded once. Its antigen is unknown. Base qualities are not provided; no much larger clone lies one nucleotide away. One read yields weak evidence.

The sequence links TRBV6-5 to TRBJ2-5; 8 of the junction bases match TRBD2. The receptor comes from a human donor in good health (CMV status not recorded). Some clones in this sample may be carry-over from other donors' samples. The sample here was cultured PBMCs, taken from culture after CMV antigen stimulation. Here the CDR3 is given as CASRRGEKETQYF. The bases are TGTGCCAGCAGGCGGGGGGAAAAAGAGACCCAGTACTTC.